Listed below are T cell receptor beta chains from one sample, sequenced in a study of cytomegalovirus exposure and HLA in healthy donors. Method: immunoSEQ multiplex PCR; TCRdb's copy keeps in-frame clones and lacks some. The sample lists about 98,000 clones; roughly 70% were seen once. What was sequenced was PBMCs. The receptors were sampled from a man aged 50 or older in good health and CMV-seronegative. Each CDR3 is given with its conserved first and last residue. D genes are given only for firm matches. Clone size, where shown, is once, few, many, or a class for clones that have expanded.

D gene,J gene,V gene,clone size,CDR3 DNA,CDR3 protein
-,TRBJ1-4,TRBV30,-,TGTGCCTGGACCGAGGGATCAACTAATGAAAAACTGTTTTTT,CAWTEGSTNEKLFF
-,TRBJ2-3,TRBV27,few,TGTGCCAGCAGGAGCCTAGCAGATACGCAGTATTTT,CASRSLADTQYF
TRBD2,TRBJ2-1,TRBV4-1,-,TGCGCCAGCAGCCAAAAAGGGACTAGCGGGTACAATGAGCAGTTCTTC,CASSQKGTSGYNEQFF
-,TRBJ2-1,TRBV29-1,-,TGCAGCGTTGAAGATCTTGCAGTCTCCTACAATGAGCAGTTCTTC,CSVEDLAVSYNEQFF
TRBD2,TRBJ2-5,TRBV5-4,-,TGTGCCAGCAGCCTGGGGGGGAGGGAAGAGACCCAGTACTTC,CASSLGGREETQYF
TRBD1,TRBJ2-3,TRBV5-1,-,TGCGCCAGCAGCTTGGGGGGACAGGGTCGTTGGGATACGCAGTATTTT,CASSLGGQGRWDTQYF
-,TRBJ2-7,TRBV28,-,TGTGCCAGCAGTTTTCGGGACTTTACCGAGCAGTACTTC,CASSFRDFTEQYF
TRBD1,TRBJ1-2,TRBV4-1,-,TGCGCCAGCAGCCAATCCCGGGACAGGGGTTCCTATGGCTACACCTTC,CASSQSRDRGSYGYTF
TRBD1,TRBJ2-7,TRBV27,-,TGTGCCAGCAGTCTTAACAGGGGCAATCACGAGCAGTACTTC,CASSLNRGNHEQYF
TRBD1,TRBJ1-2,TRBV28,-,TGTGCCAGCAGATCACAGGGGCTCTATGGCTACACCTTC,CASRSQGLYGYTF
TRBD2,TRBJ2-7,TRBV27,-,TGTGCCAGCAGTTTGAGGCAGGGGAGCGGGAGTAGGTCTAGCGAGCAGTACTTC,CASSLRQGSGSRSSEQYF
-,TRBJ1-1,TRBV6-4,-,TGTGCCAGCAGTTACAGCAGTAAAACTGAAGCTTTCTTT,CASSYSSKTEAFF
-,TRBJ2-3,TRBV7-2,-,TGTGCCAGCAGCTTAGGGGACATTCGCACAGATACGCAGTATTTT,CASSLGDIRTDTQYF
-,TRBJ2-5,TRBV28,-,TGTGCCAGCAGAACAGGGAGTGGAGAGACCCAGTACTTC,CASRTGSGETQYF
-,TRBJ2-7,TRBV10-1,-,TGCGCCAGCAGTGAGTCGGCGGGGCCCGAGCAGTACTTC,CASSESAGPEQYF
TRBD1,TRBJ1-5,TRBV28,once,TGTGCCAGCAGTTTCCGGGACAGGGGAAAACAGCCCCAGCATTTT,CASSFRDRGKQPQHF
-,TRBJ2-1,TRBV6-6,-,TGTGCCAGCAGTTACTCGAGGGGGGGTAGTGAGCAGTTCTTC,CASSYSRGGSEQFF
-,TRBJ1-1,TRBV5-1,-,TGCGCCAGCAGCTTGGCCGGGGAGGTCACTGAAGCTTTCTTT,CASSLAGEVTEAFF
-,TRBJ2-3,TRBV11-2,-,TGTGCCAGCAGCTTAGTCGGGGTGCGCACAGATACGCAGTATTTT,CASSLVGVRTDTQYF
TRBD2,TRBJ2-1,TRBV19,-,TGTGCCAGTAGTATAGCCGGGACTAGCGAGTCCTACAATGAGCAGTTCTTC,CASSIAGTSESYNEQFF
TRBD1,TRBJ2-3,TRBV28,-,TGTGCCAGCAGCCCGGACAGGGGGGGTGACACAGATACGCAGTATTTT,CASSPDRGGDTDTQYF
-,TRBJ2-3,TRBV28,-,TGTGCCAGCAGTTCCTCAGGGGCGGGGGCTTACACAGATACGCAGTATTTT,CASSSSGAGAYTDTQYF
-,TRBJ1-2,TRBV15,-,TGTGCCACCAGCAGAGGCAGACAGGATAACTATGGCTACACCTTC,CATSRGRQDNYGYTF
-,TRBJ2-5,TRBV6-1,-,TGTGCCAGCAGTGGGACAGATCAAGAGACCCAGTACTTC,CASSGTDQETQYF
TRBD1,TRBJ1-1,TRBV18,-,TGTGCCAGCTCACCGTACGACAGGGGGCCTGAAGCTTTCTTT,CASSPYDRGPEAFF
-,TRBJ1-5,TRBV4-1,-,TGCGCCAGCAGTCAACAGGGATGGGGCAATCAGCCCCAGCATTTT,CASSQQGWGNQPQHF
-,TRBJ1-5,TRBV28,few,TGTGCCAGCAGTTTATCCCGAAGGGGTCAGCCCCAGCATTTT,CASSLSRRGQPQHF
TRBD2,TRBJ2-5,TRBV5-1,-,TGCGCCAGCAGTCCCCTAGCGGGCGGAGAGACCCAGTACTTC,CASSPLAGGETQYF
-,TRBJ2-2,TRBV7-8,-,TGTGCCAGCAGCTTAGATCGTGTCCGAATAGCCGGGGAGCTGTTTTTT,CASSLDRVRIAGELFF
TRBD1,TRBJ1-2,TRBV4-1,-,TGCGCCAGCAGCCAAGAAGTGGGACAGGGTCTATATGGCTACACCTTC,CASSQEVGQGLYGYTF
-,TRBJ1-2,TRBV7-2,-,TGTGCCAGCAGCCTGGGCAGGGGTTCGGCGAGAGGCTACACCTTC,CASSLGRGSARGYTF
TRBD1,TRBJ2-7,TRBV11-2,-,TGTGCCAGCAGCTTAGTGGGGACAGTAAGCACCTACGAGCAGTACTTC,CASSLVGTVSTYEQYF
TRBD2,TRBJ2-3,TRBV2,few,TGTGCCAGCAGTGAGGTGAGCGGGAGAGGAACAGATACGCAGTATTTT,CASSEVSGRGTDTQYF
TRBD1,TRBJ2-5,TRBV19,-,TGTGCCAGTAGTATAGGACAGGGGTTCGGAGAGACCCAGTACTTC,CASSIGQGFGETQYF